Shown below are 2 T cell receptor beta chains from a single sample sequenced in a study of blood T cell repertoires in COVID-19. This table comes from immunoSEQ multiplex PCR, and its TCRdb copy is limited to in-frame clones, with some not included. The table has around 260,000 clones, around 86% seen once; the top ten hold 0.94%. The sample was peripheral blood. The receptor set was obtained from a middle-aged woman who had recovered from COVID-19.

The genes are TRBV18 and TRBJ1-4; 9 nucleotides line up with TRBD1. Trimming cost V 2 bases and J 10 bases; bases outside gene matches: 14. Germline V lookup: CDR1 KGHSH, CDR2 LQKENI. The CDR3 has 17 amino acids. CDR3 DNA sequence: TGTGCCAGCTCACCAGTTCTTGCGGGACAGGGTCGGGTAAAACTGTTTTTT. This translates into CASSPVLAGQGRVKLFF. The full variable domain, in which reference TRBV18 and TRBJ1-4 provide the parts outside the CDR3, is NAGVMQNPRHLVRRRGQEARLRCSPMKGHSHVYWYRQLPEEGLKFMVYLQKENIIDESGMPKERFSAEFPKEGPSILRIQQVVRGDSAAYFCASSPVLAGQGRVKLFFGSGTQLSVL.

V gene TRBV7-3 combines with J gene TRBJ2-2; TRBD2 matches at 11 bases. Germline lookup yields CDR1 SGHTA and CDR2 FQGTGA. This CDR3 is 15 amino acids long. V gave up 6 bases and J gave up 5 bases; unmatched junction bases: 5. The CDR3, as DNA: TGTGCCAGCAGACCCGGGACTAGCGGTACCGGGGAGCTGTTTTTT. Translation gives CASRPGTSGTGELFF.